The clone carrying this T cell receptor beta chain was counted at least ten times. Its antigen remains unidentified. This CDR3 contains 12 residues. The V end was cut by 6 bases, the J end by 5 bases, with 10 bases between. Unique molecular identifiers were used in preparing the TCRbeta library. TCRdb reprocessed the PCR reads via MiXCR and lists one record per CDR3 protein. The sample contains fewer than 750,000 distinct CDR3 sequences, more than 20% of which appear only once. This specimen comes from a study of T-cell reconstitution after alpha-beta-depleted transplantation in children. Overall study findings and caveats: A year had passed since transplant, and T-cell counts and diversity by then came mostly from newly produced T cells. Surviving recipient cells, namely T cells and thymic progenitors, were the source of high day-60 TCRbeta diversity in some patients. Several hundred rapidly expanded clones from non-depleted graft cells reportedly supplied alpha-beta T cells about two months post-transplant.

This chain connects TRBV12-3 or TRBV12-4 to TRBJ2-5; D unresolved. This sequence was found in a boy younger than two who had a stem cell transplant for acute myeloid leukemia, so the T cells may come from the graft donor. Sequences were derived from PBMCs, mostly from graft donor cells, sampled 360 days after TCRalphabeta/CD19-depleted stem cell transplant. The CDR3, as DNA: TGTGCCAGCAGCTTCTCTTCCGAGACCCAGTACTTC. This encodes CASSFSSETQYF.